Included here is one T cell receptor beta chain sequence, with context. The data derive from a study of blood T cell repertoires in COVID-19. As originally analysed: By means of reference gene primer amplification, nucleated cell counts were estimated. Generated by immunoSEQ multiplex PCR, the TCRdb table keeps only in-frame clones and is missing some. V and J calls and clone size follow that table, whereas D and trimming were derived from the DNA. This repertoire shows roughly 190,000 clones, about 88% found once; its top ten account for 7%. The sequencing sample was made of peripheral blood. The source is a woman older than 75 in a cohort sampled during active or convalescent COVID-19.

CDR3 sequence: CASSQGGRVGTNEKLFF. DNA for the CDR3: TGCGCCAGCAGCCAAGGGGGGAGGGTAGGAACTAATGAAAAACTGTTTTTT. This sequence joins TRBV4-3 and TRBJ1-4; TRBD1 is a possible D gene (5 bases). The germline V gene has CDR1 LGHNA and CDR2 YSLEER. This CDR3 region has 17 residues. V was shortened by 1 base and J by 1 base, with 13 bases between the two germline ends.